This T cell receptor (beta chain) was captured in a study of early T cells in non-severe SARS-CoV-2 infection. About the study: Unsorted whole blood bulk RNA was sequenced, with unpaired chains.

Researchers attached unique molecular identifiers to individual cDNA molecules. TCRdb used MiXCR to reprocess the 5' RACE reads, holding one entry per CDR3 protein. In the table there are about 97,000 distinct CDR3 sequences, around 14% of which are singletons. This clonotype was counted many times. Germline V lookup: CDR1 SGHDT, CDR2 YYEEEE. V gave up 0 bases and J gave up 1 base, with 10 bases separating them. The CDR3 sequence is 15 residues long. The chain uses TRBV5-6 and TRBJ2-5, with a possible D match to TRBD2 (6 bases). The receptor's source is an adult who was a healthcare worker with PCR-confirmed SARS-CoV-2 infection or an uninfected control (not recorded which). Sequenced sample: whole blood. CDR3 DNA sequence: TGTGCCAGCAGCTTGGTGGGGACTGGCCAAGAGACCCAGTACTTC. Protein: CASSLVGTGQETQYF.